This T cell receptor beta chain comes out of a study of Graves' ophthalmopathy and Graves' hyperthyroidism. V shed 4 bases and J shed 2 bases, with 15 bases lying between them. CDR1 and CDR2 (germline): SGDLS, YYNGEE. The CDR3 consists of 15 residues. Study-level results: Discrimination between ophthalmopathy and stable hyperthyroidism by a 13-signature model showed roughly 85% sensitivity and roughly 80% specificity.

A single count supports this clonotype. Antigen specificity is unknown. The CDR3 ends on some other residue instead of the conserved phenylalanine or tryptophan, so this is likely a read error. The study amplified TCR beta CDR3 regions using RNA transcripts. HTBI-primed RT-PCR formed the first round, and a multiplex PCR formed the second. TCRdb re-called the multiplex PCR reads with MiXCR, one entry per CDR3 protein. The sample lists almost 750,000 distinct CDR3 sequences, 40% occurring once. Certain patients were not enrolled. These were patients with other autoimmune diseases, uncontrolled infections, pregnancy or lactation.

Sequenced sample: peripheral blood. This clonotype was obtained from an adult man with Graves' ophthalmopathy. This chain joins TRBV9 and TRBJ1-1, with D unclear. The CDR3: CASSQTRRPNTEAFS. CDR3 DNA sequence: TGTGCCAGCAGCCAAACTCGGCGGCCAAACACTGAAGCTTTCTCT.